The T cell receptor beta chain under discussion was sequenced for a study of blood T cell repertoires in COVID-19. Participant ages covered 18 to 89 years across 20 to 25 US areas. Cohort allocation depended upon clinical history that participants reported. Per the original data handling: The authors estimated nucleated cell counts from reference gene primer amplification. The assay was immunoSEQ multiplex PCR, and TCRdb's table has in-frame clones only and misses some. Clone size and V and J calls were adopted from that table, with D and trimming inferred from the DNA. Among roughly 200,000 clones, 82% were seen once, and the ten largest hold 4.5% to 6.5%. The CDR3 has 11 amino acids. V dropped 11 bases and J dropped 0 bases, with 5 bases sitting between them. Germline CDR1 is SEHNR and CDR2 is FQNEAQ (reference sequence).

The chain uses TRBV7-9 and TRBJ1-3; D gene uncertain. The sequence derives from a woman in her sixties with acute COVID-19. The sample was PBMCs or T cells enriched from blood (not recorded which). The CDR3 sequence is CASGSGNTIYF. The CDR3 DNA sequence: TGTGCCTCGGGCTCTGGAAACACCATATATTTT.